These T cell receptor beta chains were read from a single sample in a study of blood T cell repertoires in COVID-19. The table came from immunoSEQ multiplex PCR; TCRdb's copy has only in-frame clones and leaves some out. The top ten hold roughly 7.1% of the sample, which has 87,000 or so clones, about 87% seen once. The sequenced material came from peripheral blood. These receptors came from a human donor with acute or convalescent COVID-19. The donor label of this sample is uncertain. Each CDR3 is given with its conserved first and last residue. D genes are given only for firm matches. A row's size may be missing; if present it is once, few, many or a size class.

j_call,clone_size,v_call,d_call,cdr3_nt,cdr3_aa
TRBJ2-2,.,TRBV24-1,TRBD2,TGTGCCACCAGAGCTAGCGGGGCGAACACCGGGGAGCTGTTTTTT,CATRASGANTGELFF
TRBJ2-5,.,TRBV7-8,.,TGTGCCAGCAGCAGGGGGGGGGCGTGGGAGACCCAGTACTTC,CASSRGGAWETQYF
TRBJ1-2,.,TRBV19,.,TGTGCCAGTAGATCGATAGGACAGATCTATGGCTACACCTTC,CASRSIGQIYGYTF
TRBJ2-1,.,TRBV4-3,.,TGCGCCAGCAGCCCCAACCCTAGCTTCAGTTATGAGCAGTTCTTC,CASSPNPSFSYEQFF
TRBJ1-4,.,TRBV9,.,TGTGCCAGCAGCGTAGTCGGCGGGGGAGGTGAAAAACTGTTTTTT,CASSVVGGGGEKLFF
TRBJ1-1,.,TRBV12-5,.,TGTGCTAGTGGTTTGGGGGCCCAGGATCCCGAAGCTTTCTTT,CASGLGAQDPEAFF
TRBJ1-5,.,TRBV3-1/TRBV3-2,.,TGTGCCAGCAGCCAAGACCCCGATCAGCCCCAGCATTTT,CASSQDPDQPQHF
TRBJ1-3,once,TRBV5-1,.,TGCGCCAGCAGCTTGGACGGGAGCTCTGGAAACACCATATATTTT,CASSLDGSSGNTIYF
TRBJ2-3,.,TRBV5-1,.,TGCGCCAGCAGCTGGCGGGGCCTAGACGATACGCAGTATTTT,CASSWRGLDDTQYF
TRBJ1-1,.,TRBV29-1,.,TGCAGCGGGGTCCCTCAGGGGCACACTGAAGCTTTCTTT,CSGVPQGHTEAFF
TRBJ1-5,.,TRBV9,TRBD1,TGTGCCAGCAGCCCCGGGACAGGGAATGTTCAGCCCCAGCATTTT,CASSPGTGNVQPQHF